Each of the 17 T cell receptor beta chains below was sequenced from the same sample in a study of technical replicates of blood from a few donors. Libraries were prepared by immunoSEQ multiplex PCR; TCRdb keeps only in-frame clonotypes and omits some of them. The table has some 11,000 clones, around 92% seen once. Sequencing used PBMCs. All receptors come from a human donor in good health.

The CDR3 nucleotides read TGTGCCAGCAGCTCATCCTCGGCGGGAGGGCCCGTACAGCAGTACTTC. It translates to CASSSSSAGGPVQQYF. The rearrangement links TRBV5-4 to TRBJ2-7; 9 bases are shared with TRBD2. Germline values: CDR1 SGHNT, CDR2 YYREEE (reference sequence). Trimming took 3 bases from V and 8 from J; bases not matched to a gene: 15. The CDR3 runs 16 residues.

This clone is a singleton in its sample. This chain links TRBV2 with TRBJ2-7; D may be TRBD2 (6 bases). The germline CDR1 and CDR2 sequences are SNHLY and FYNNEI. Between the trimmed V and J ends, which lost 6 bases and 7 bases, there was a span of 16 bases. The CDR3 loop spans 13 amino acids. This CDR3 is CASSPPAAGEQYF. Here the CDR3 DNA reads TGTGCCAGCAGCCCCCCCGCCGCGGGGGAGCAGTACTTC.

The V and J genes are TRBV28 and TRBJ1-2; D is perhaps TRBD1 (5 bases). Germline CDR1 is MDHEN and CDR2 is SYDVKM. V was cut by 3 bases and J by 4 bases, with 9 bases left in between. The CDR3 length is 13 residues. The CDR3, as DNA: TGTGCCAGCAGTTTGGGGGGTTTCTATGGCTACACCTTC. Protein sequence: CASSLGGFYGYTF.

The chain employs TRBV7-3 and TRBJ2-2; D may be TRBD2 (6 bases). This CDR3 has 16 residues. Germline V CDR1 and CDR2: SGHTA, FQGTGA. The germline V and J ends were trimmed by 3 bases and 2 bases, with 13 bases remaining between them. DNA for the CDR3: TGTGCCAGCAGCTTGTCAGGAGGGCTTAACACCGGGGAGCTGTTTTTT. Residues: CASSLSGGLNTGELFF.

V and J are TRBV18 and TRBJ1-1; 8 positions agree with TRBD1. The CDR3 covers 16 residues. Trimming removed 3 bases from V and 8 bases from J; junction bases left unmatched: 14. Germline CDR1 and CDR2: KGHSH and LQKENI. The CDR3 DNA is TGTGCCAGCTCACCTCAGGAGGGACAGGACGCCTCCGAAGCTTTCTTT. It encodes CASSPQEGQDASEAFF.

The CDR3 spells CASSLAPTDNYGYTF. The CDR3, as DNA: TGCGCCAGCAGCTTGGCCCCGACAGATAACTATGGCTACACCTTC. This rearrangement joins TRBV5-1 to TRBJ1-2; D perhaps matches TRBD1 (5 bases). CDR1 SGHRS and CDR2 YFSETQ come from the germline V gene. This CDR3 spans 15 amino acids. Trimming removed 0 bases at V and 1 base at J, with 10 bases between. Variable domain in full (rest from reference TRBV5-1 and TRBJ1-2): KAGVTQTPRYLIKTRGQQVTLSCSPISGHRSVSWYQQTPGQGLQFLFEYFSETQRNKGNFPGRFSGRQFSNSRSEMNVSTLELGDSALYLCASSLAPTDNYGYTFGSGTRLTVV.

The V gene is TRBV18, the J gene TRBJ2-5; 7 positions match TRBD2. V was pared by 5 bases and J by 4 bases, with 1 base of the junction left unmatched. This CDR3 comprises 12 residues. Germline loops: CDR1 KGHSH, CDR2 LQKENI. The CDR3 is CASSGEGETQYF. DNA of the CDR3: TGTGCCAGCTCAGGGGAGGGAGAGACCCAGTACTTC. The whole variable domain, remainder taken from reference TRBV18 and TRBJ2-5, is NAGVMQNPRHLVRRRGQEARLRCSPMKGHSHVYWYRQLPEEGLKFMVYLQKENIIDESGMPKERFSAEFPKEGPSILRIQQVVRGDSAAYFCASSGEGETQYFGPGTRLLVL.

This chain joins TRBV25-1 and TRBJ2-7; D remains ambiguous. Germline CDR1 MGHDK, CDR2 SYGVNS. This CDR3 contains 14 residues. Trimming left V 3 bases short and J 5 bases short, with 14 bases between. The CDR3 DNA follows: TGTGCCAGCAGTGACACAAAGTCCAGCGACGAGCAGTACTTC. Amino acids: CASSDTKSSDEQYF.

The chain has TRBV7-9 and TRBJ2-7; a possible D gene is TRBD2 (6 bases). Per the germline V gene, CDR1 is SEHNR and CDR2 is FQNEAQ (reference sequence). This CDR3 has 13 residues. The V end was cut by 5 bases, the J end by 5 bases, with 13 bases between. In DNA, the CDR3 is TGTGCCAGCAGCCCCGCGGGGTCCCACGAGCAGTACTTC. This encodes CASSPAGSHEQYF. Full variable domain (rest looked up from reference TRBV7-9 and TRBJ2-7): DTGVSQNPRHKITKRGQNVTFRCDPISEHNRLYWYRQTLGQGPEFLTYFQNEAQLEKSRLLSDRFSAERPKGSFSTLEIQRTEQGDSAMYLCASSPAGSHEQYFGPGTRLTVT.

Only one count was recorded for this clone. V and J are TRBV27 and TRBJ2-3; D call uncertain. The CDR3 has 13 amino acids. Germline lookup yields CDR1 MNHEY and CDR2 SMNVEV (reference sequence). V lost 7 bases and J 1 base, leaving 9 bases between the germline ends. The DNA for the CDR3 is TGTGCCAGCACAAGCGTACGCACAGATACGCAGTATTTT. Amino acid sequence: CASTSVRTDTQYF.

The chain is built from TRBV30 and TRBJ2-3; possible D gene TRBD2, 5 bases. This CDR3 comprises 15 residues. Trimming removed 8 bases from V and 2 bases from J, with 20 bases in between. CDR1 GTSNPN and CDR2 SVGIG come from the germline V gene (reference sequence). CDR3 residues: CARGGKADFTDTQYF. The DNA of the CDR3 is TGTGCCCGGGGTGGAAAAGCGGACTTCACAGATACGCAGTATTTT. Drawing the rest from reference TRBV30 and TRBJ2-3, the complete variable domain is SQTIHQWPATLVQPVGSPLSLECTVEGTSNPNLYWYRQAAGRGLQLLFYSVGIGQISSEVPQNLSASRPQDRQFILSSKKLLLSDSGFYLCARGGKADFTDTQYFGPGTRLTVL.

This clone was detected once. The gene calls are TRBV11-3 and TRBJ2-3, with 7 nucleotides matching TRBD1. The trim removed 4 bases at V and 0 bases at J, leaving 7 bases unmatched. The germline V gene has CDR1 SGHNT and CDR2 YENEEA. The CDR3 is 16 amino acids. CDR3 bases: TGTGCCAGCAGCTCGTACGGGACAGATAGCACAGATACGCAGTATTTT. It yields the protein CASSSYGTDSTDTQYF.

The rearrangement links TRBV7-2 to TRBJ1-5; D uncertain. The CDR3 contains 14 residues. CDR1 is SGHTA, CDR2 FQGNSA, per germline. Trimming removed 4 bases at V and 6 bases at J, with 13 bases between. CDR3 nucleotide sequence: TGTGCCAGCAGCTCAGACATGGCCGGTCAGCCCCAGCATTTT. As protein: CASSSDMAGQPQHF.

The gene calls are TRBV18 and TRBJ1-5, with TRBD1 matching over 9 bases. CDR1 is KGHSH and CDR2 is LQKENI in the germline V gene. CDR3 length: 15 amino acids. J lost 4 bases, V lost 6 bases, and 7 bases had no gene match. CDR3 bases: TGTGCCAGCTCCCTCGGGACAGGGATAAATCAGCCCCAGCATTTT. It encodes CASSLGTGINQPQHF.

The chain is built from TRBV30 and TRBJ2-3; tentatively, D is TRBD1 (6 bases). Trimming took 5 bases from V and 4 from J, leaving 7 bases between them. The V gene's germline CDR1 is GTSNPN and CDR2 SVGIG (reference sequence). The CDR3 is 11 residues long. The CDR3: CAWAGADTQYF. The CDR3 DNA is TGTGCCTGGGCAGGGGCAGATACGCAGTATTTT.

CDR3 nucleotide sequence: TGTGCCAGCAGCTTTAGTCAACTAGCGCGCCACGAGCAGTACTTC. Residues: CASSFSQLARHEQYF. The V and J genes are TRBV7-9 and TRBJ2-7, with 7 bases that match TRBD2. CDR1 is SEHNR and CDR2 is FQNEAQ in the germline V gene (reference sequence). This CDR3 contains 15 residues. V lost 3 bases, J lost 5 bases, and 10 bases stayed unmatched.

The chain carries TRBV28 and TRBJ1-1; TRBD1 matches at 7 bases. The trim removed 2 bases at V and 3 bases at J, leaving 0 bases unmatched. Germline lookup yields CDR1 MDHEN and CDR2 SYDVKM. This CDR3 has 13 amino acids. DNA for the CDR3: TGTGCCAGCAGTTTACAGGGGGACACTGAAGCTTTCTTT. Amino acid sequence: CASSLQGDTEAFF. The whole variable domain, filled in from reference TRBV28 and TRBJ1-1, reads DVKVTQSSRYLVKRTGEKVFLECVQDMDHENMFWYRQDPGLGLRLIYFSYDVKMKEKGDIPEGYSVSREKKERFSLILESASTNQTSMYLCASSLQGDTEAFFGQGTRLTVV.